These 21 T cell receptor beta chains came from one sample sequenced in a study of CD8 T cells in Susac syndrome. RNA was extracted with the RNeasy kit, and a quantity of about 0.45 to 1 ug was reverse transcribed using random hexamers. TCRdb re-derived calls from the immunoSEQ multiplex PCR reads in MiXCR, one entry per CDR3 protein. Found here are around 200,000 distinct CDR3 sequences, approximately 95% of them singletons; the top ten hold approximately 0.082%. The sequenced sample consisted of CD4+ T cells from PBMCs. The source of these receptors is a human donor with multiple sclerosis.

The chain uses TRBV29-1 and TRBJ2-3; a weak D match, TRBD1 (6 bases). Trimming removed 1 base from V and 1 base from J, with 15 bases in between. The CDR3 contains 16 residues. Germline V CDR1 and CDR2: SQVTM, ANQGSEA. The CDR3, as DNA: TGCAGCGTTGAAGGTGGGCAGAAGGGGGGCACAGATACGCAGTATTTT. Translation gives CSVEGGQKGGTDTQYF.

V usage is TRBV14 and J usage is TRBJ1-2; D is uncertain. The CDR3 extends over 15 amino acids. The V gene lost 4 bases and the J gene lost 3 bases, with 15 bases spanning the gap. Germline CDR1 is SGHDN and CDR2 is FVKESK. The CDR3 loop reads CASSLGAGIDYGYTF. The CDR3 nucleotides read TGTGCCAGCAGCCTCGGAGCGGGGATCGACTATGGCTACACCTTC.

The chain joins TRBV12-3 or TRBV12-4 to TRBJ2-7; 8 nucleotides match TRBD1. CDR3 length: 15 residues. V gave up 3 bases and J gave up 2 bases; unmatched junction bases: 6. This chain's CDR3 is CASSFGQGFPYEQYF. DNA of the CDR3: TGTGCCAGCAGTTTCGGACAGGGATTTCCCTACGAGCAGTACTTC.

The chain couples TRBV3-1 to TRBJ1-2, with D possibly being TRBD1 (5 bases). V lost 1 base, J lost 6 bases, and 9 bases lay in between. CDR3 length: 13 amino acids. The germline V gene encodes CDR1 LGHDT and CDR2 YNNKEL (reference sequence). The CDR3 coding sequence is TGTGCCAGCAGCCAAGGCAGGGACGATGGCTACACCTTC. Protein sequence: CASSQGRDDGYTF.

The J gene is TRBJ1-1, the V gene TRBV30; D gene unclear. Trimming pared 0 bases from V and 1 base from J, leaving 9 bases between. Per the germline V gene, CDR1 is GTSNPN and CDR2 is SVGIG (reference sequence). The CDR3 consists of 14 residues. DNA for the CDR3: TGTGCCTGGAGTGTCGGACGGAAGAACACTGAAGCTTTCTTT. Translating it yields CAWSVGRKNTEAFF.

The DNA for the CDR3 is TGCAGCGTCCTAGGGGATGAAAAACTGTTTTTT. Protein: CSVLGDEKLFF. The chain uses TRBV29-1 and TRBJ1-4, with D possibly matching TRBD1 (5 bases). There are 11 residues in the CDR3. V was cut by 6 bases and J by 6 bases, with 8 bases left in between. Germline CDR1 is SQVTM and CDR2 is ANQGSEA.

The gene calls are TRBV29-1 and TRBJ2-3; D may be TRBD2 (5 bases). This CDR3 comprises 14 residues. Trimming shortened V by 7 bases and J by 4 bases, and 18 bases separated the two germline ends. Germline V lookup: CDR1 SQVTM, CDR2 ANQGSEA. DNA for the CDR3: TGCAGCGCCGAGGGTGGCCTCTCCCCAGATACGCAGTATTTT. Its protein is CSAEGGLSPDTQYF.

This CDR3 reads CASSLTRQPQHF. CDR3 sequence (DNA): TGTGCCAGCAGCCTGACACGACAGCCCCAGCATTTT. The rearrangement links TRBV2 to TRBJ1-5; no firm D call. Germline values: CDR1 SNHLY, CDR2 FYNNEI. V was clipped by 6 bases and J by 7 bases, with 10 bases between them. The CDR3 length is 12 residues.

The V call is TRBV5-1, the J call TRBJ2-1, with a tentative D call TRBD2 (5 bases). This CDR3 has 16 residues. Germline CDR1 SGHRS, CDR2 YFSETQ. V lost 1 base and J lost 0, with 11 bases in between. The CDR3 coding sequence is TGCGCCAGCAGCTTGTCCGGGGTTATCTCCTACAATGAGCAGTTCTTC. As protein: CASSLSGVISYNEQFF.

CDR3 loop: CASSVAEGASTDTQYF. CDR3 coding DNA: TGTGCCAGCAGCGTAGCCGAGGGGGCAAGCACAGATACGCAGTATTTT. The chain recombines TRBV9 with TRBJ2-3; TRBD1 matches 7 bases. Unmatched junction bases numbered 4, after V lost 0 bases and J lost 0 bases. Per germline, CDR1 SGDLS and CDR2 YYNGEE. The CDR3 sequence is 16 residues long.

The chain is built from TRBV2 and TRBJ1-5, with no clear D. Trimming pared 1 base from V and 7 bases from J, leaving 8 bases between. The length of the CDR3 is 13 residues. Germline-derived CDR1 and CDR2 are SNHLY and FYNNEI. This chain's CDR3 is CASSEVRRQPQHF. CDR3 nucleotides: TGTGCCAGCAGTGAAGTTAGGAGGCAGCCCCAGCATTTT.

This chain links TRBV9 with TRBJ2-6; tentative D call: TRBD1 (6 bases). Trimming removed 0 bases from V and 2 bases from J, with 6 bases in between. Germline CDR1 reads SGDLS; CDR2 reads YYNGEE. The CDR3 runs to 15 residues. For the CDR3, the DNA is TGTGCCAGCAGCGTAGGGACAGCTGGGGCCAACGTCCTGACTTTC. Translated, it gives CASSVGTAGANVLTF.

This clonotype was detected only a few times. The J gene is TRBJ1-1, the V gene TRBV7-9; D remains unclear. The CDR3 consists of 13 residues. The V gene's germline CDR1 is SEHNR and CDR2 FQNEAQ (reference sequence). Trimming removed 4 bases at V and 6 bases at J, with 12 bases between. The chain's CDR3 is CASSSTTGAEAFF. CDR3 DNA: TGTGCCAGCAGCTCCACGACTGGGGCTGAAGCTTTCTTT.

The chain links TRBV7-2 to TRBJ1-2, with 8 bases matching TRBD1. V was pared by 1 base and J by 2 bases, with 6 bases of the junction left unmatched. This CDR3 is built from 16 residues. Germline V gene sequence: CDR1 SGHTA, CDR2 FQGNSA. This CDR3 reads CASSLVGTGGNYGYTF. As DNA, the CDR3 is TGTGCCAGCAGCTTAGTAGGGACAGGTGGAAACTATGGCTACACCTTC.

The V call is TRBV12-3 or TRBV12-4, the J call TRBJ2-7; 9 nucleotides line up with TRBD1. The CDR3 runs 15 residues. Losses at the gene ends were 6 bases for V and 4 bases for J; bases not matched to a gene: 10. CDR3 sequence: CASRPAGTGSYEQYF. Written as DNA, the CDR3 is TGTGCCAGCAGACCCGCCGGGACAGGGTCGTACGAGCAGTACTTC.

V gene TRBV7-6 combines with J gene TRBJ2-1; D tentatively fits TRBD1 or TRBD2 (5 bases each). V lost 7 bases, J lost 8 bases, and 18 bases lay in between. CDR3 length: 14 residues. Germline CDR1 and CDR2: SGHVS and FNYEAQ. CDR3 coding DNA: TGTGCCAGCACCGAACAAGGTCGAGGGGATGAGCAGTTCTTC. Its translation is CASTEQGRGDEQFF.

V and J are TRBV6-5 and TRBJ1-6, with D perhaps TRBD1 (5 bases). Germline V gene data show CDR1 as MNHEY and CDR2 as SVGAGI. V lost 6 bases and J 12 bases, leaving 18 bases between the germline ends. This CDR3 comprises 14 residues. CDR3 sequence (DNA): TGTGCCAGCAGGACGGGACCGGCTGAGGGACCCCTCCACTTT. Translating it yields CASRTGPAEGPLHF.

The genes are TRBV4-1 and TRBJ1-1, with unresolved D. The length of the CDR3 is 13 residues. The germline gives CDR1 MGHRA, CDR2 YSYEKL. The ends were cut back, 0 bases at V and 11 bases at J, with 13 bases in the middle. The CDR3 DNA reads TGCGCCAGCAGCCAAGAACCGATCCCTGGGGCTTTCTTT. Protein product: CASSQEPIPGAFF.

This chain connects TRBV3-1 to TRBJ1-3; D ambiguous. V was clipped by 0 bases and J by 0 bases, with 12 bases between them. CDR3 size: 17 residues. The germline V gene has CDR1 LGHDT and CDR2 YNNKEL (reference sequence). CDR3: CASSQEGFHLSGNTIYF. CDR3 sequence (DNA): TGTGCCAGCAGCCAAGAAGGTTTTCATCTCTCTGGAAACACCATATATTTT.

DNA for the CDR3: TGCAGCGTAGCGGCGGCCCACGGGGGGACCTCCACAGATACGCAGTATTTT. Protein: CSVAAAHGGTSTDTQYF. The chain joins TRBV29-1 to TRBJ2-3; 7 bases are shared with TRBD2. This CDR3 is built from 17 residues. CDR1 is SQVTM and CDR2 is ANQGSEA in the germline V gene. V lost 6 bases and J lost 2; bases outside the gene matches: 17.

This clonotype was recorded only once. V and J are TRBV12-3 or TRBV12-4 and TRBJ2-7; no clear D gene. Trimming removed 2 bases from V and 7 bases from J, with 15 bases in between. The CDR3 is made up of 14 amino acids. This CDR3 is CASSLPGDRREQYF. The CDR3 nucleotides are TGTGCCAGCAGTTTACCTGGTGATCGAAGGGAGCAGTACTTC.